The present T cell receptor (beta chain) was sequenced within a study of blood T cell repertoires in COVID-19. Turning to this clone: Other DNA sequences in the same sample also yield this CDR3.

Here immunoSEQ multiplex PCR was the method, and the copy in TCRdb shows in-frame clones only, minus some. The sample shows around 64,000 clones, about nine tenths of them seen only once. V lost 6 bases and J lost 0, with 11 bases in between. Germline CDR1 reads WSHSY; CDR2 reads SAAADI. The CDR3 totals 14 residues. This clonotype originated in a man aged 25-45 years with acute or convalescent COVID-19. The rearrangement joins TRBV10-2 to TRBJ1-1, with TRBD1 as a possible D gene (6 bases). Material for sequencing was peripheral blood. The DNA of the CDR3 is TGCGCCAGCAGGGGCCAGGGGATGAACACTGAAGCTTTCTTT. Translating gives CASRGQGMNTEAFF.